Described below is a single T cell receptor beta chain sequence and its context. As yet, its antigen is unknown. Germline assignment: CDR1 SGHAT and CDR2 FQNNGV. V dropped 3 bases and J dropped 0 bases, with 6 bases sitting between them. The CDR3 totals 13 residues. Clones were read by immunoSEQ multiplex PCR, and TCRdb kept only the in-frame ones, dropping some. The sample consists of fewer than 130,000 clones, about 85% of them appearing once. This entry belongs to a study of T cell responses to AZD1222 COVID-19 vaccine. Study findings and constraints: Donors were largely white British and mainly female; clonal diversity was possibly underestimated. No day 14 peak samples; only post-peak repertoires were characterized. Nearly half of spike-specific TCRs reportedly target unmutated variant regions.

Second doses that came at about 4 or about 12 weeks were put together. This receptor was obtained from an adult who received the AZD1222 COVID-19 vaccine. This rearrangement joins TRBV11-2 to TRBJ2-7, with D uncertain. Sample: peripheral blood, taken 28 days after the second AZD1222 dose. The CDR3 coding sequence is TGTGCCAGCAGCTTTGGCAGCTCCTACGAGCAGTACTTC. This gives the protein CASSFGSSYEQYF.